Below are 20 T cell receptor beta chains sequenced from a single sample in a study of cytomegalovirus exposure and HLA in healthy donors. Clones were read by immunoSEQ multiplex PCR, and TCRdb kept only the in-frame ones, dropping some. The table has under 200,000 clones, approximately 87% seen once; the top ten hold 4.5% to 7%. The sequencing sample was made of PBMCs. Receptor source: a woman aged 30 to 39 in good health and CMV-seronegative.

The chain is built from TRBV5-1 and TRBJ2-7; 12 bases match TRBD2. V dropped 4 bases and J dropped 5; count of bases not matched to a gene: 4. The CDR3 length is 14 residues. CDR1 is SGHRS and CDR2 is YFSETQ in the germline V gene. CDR3 amino acids: CASSETSGSHEQYF. CDR3 bases: TGCGCCAGCAGCGAGACTAGCGGGAGCCACGAGCAGTACTTC. Together with reference TRBV5-1 and TRBJ2-7, the CDR3 gives the full variable domain: KAGVTQTPRYLIKTRGQQVTLSCSPISGHRSVSWYQQTPGQGLQFLFEYFSETQRNKGNFPGRFSGRQFSNSRSEMNVSTLELGDSALYLCASSETSGSHEQYFGPGTRLTVT.

The rearrangement joins TRBV27 to TRBJ2-1, with D hard to call. Germline-derived CDR1 and CDR2 are MNHEY and SMNVEV (reference sequence). V was pared by 4 bases and J by 0 bases, with 7 bases between. This CDR3 is 14 amino acids long. CDR3 DNA: TGTGCCAGCAGTTCCCAGAGCTCCTACAATGAGCAGTTCTTC. Residues: CASSSQSSYNEQFF.

The chain is built from TRBV29-1 and TRBJ2-2; D is unresolved. Per the germline V gene, CDR1 is SQVTM and CDR2 is ANQGSEA. V dropped 6 bases and J dropped 5 bases, with 10 bases sitting between them. CDR3 length: 12 residues. The CDR3 sequence is CSVRSQTGELFF. The CDR3 bases are TGCAGCGTGCGATCCCAGACCGGGGAGCTGTTTTTT.

The rearrangement joins TRBV7-2 to TRBJ2-3; 7 bases are a match to TRBD2. V trimming: 0 bases; J trimming: 4 bases; junction bases outside the gene matches: 7. The CDR3 extends over 16 amino acids. Germline V gives CDR1 SGHTA, CDR2 FQGNSA. The CDR3 nucleotides read TGTGCCAGCAGCTTAGCTGGTGGGGGGGGGTCAGATACGCAGTATTTT. Amino acid sequence: CASSLAGGGGSDTQYF.

A single count supports this clone. The chain couples TRBV7-8 to TRBJ2-1; no clear D gene. Germline-derived CDR1 and CDR2 are SGHVS and FQNEAQ. The CDR3 has 11 residues. V shed 3 bases and J shed 9 bases, with 6 bases lying between them. CDR3 nucleotide sequence: TGTGCCAGCAGCTTGTTGGGTGAGCAGTTCTTC. Its translation is CASSLLGEQFF.

V and J are TRBV29-1 and TRBJ1-1; D not resolved. The V end lost 1 base, the J end lost 0 bases, and 6 bases lay between the germline ends. Germline lookup yields CDR1 SQVTM and CDR2 ANQGSEA. The CDR3 loop spans 13 amino acids. The CDR3 DNA is TGCAGCGTTGAAGGTGGGGTGAACACTGAAGCTTTCTTT. This gives the protein CSVEGGVNTEAFF. Drawing the rest from reference TRBV29-1 and TRBJ1-1, the complete variable domain is SAVISQKPSRDICQRGTSLTIQCQVDSQVTMMFWYRQQPGQSLTLIATANQGSEATYESGFVIDKFPISRPNLTFSTLTVSNMSPEDSSIYLCSVEGGVNTEAFFGQGTRLTVV.

The chain uses TRBV19 and TRBJ1-1; maybe TRBD1 (5 bases). This CDR3 has 13 residues. Germline CDR1 is LNHDA and CDR2 is SQIVND (reference sequence). The ends were cut back, 3 bases at V and 6 bases at J, with 11 bases in the middle. The CDR3 spells CASSIVGASEAFF. CDR3 DNA sequence: TGTGCCAGTAGTATTGTCGGGGCCTCTGAAGCTTTCTTT.

The chain couples TRBV25-1 to TRBJ1-3, with D unresolved. The CDR3 is made up of 14 amino acids. V lost 1 base and J lost 5, with 9 bases in between. Germline CDR1 and CDR2: MGHDK and SYGVNS. The CDR3 region has the DNA TGTGCCAGCAGTGAATCTGCCAACCGAAACACCATATATTTT. Its translation: CASSESANRNTIYF.

This chain uses TRBV14 with TRBJ2-1; 14 positions agree with TRBD2. The CDR3 is made up of 16 amino acids. Germline loops: CDR1 SGHDN, CDR2 FVKESK. Unmatched junction bases numbered 2, after V lost 3 bases and J lost 4 bases. CDR3 coding DNA: TGTGCCAGCAGCCATCGGACTAGCGGGAGGTACAATGAGCAGTTCTTC. Its protein product is CASSHRTSGRYNEQFF.

The gene calls are TRBV11-2 and TRBJ2-7; D perhaps matches TRBD1 (6 bases). Germline CDR1 reads SGHAT; CDR2 reads FQNNGV. This CDR3 comprises 15 residues. V gave up 1 base and J gave up 1 base, with 11 bases separating them. CDR3 protein: CASSLVPGASYEQYF. The CDR3 coding sequence is TGTGCCAGCAGCTTAGTGCCAGGGGCGTCCTACGAGCAGTACTTC.

The chain links TRBV11-3 to TRBJ1-1; 10 positions agree with TRBD1. Germline V gene sequence: CDR1 SGHNT, CDR2 YENEEA. This CDR3 comprises 14 residues. V was clipped by 5 bases and J by 8 bases; unmatched bases: 8. The DNA of the CDR3 is TGTGCCAGCAGCCCGAGACAGGGGGCAGGAGAAGCTTTCTTT. Translated, it gives CASSPRQGAGEAFF.

The rearrangement uses TRBV21-1 and TRBJ2-7; TRBD1 is the table's D call, not checked against the DNA. TRBV21-1 is shown as a pseudogene. The CDR3 sequence is 16 residues long. CDR3 in DNA: TGTGCCAGCAGCAAGGGGGTGTTGGACAGGGGCTACGAGCAGTACTTC. It specifies CASSKGVLDRGYEQYF.

V gene TRBV28 combines with J gene TRBJ2-3; D is perhaps TRBD2 (5 bases). Trimming cost V 6 bases and J 6 bases, with 31 bases left between them. Germline V lookup: CDR1 MDHEN, CDR2 SYDVKM. The CDR3 contains 19 residues. The CDR3 sequence is CASSSLRGRGLNIIDTQYF. CDR3 DNA sequence: TGTGCCAGCAGCTCATTACGGGGTAGAGGATTAAATATCATCGATACGCAGTATTTT. The entire variable domain, with the rest obtained from reference TRBV28 and TRBJ2-3, is as follows: DVKVTQSSRYLVKRTGEKVFLECVQDMDHENMFWYRQDPGLGLRLIYFSYDVKMKEKGDIPEGYSVSREKKERFSLILESASTNQTSMYLCASSSLRGRGLNIIDTQYFGPGTRLTVL.

V gene TRBV27 combines with J gene TRBJ1-1, with D maybe TRBD1 (5 bases). The CDR3 contains 15 residues. V lost 1 base to trimming and J lost 1 base, with 10 bases between them. CDR1 is MNHEY and CDR2 is SMNVEV in the germline V gene (reference sequence). In nucleotides, the CDR3 is TGTGCCAGCAGTTTATACCCAGGGAGGAACACTGAAGCTTTCTTT. It codes for CASSLYPGRNTEAFF.

The V and J genes are TRBV7-9 and TRBJ1-2, with a weak D call TRBD1 (6 bases). Looked up from germline, CDR1 is SEHNR and CDR2 is FQNEAQ (reference sequence). The germline V and J ends were trimmed by 5 bases and 4 bases, with 17 bases remaining between them. This CDR3 is 15 amino acids long. The CDR3 protein is CASSPEGVRSYGYTF. CDR3 sequence (DNA): TGTGCCAGCAGCCCCGAGGGGGTCCGTTCCTATGGCTACACCTTC.

V usage is TRBV19 and J usage is TRBJ2-2; D is unresolved. V was trimmed by 6 bases and J by 3 bases, leaving 5 bases between them. The germline V gene has CDR1 LNHDA and CDR2 SQIVND (reference sequence). This CDR3 spans 12 amino acids. CDR3 sequence: CASRSYTGELFF. DNA for the CDR3: TGTGCCAGTAGGAGTTACACCGGGGAGCTGTTTTTT.

The rearrangement joins TRBV4-2 to TRBJ1-1; no firm D call. This CDR3 contains 14 residues. Per the germline V gene, CDR1 is LGHNA and CDR2 is YNFKEQ. With 0 bases removed from V and 1 base from J, the gap between germline ends came to 6 bases. The CDR3, as DNA: TGTGCCAGCAGCCAAGATCCGAGGAACACTGAAGCTTTCTTT. It yields the protein CASSQDPRNTEAFF.

The chain joins TRBV7-9 to TRBJ2-1; TRBD2 aligns across 11 bases. The V gene end was trimmed by 3 bases and the J gene end by 6 bases; junction bases not matched to a gene: 4. This CDR3 region has 15 residues. CDR1 SEHNR and CDR2 FQNEAQ come from the germline V gene (reference sequence). In DNA form, the CDR3 reads TGTGCCAGCAGCTTGGTAGCGGGAGGGGTCAATGAGCAGTTCTTC. Amino acids: CASSLVAGGVNEQFF.

This chain connects TRBV6-1 to TRBJ2-1; the match to TRBD2 covers 9 bases. The V and J ends lost 3 bases and 3 bases, in that order; junction bases with no gene match: 0. There are 14 residues in the CDR3. Germline-derived CDR1 and CDR2 are MNHNS and SASEGT. Here the CDR3 reads CASSDSGGYNEQFF. The CDR3 DNA reads as TGTGCCAGCAGTGATAGCGGGGGCTACAATGAGCAGTTCTTC.

This clone was seen only once. The V call is TRBV30, the J call TRBJ2-6; D unclear. CDR3 length equals 16 residues. V lost 0 bases to trimming and J lost 0 bases, with 9 bases between them. CDR1 and CDR2 from the germline V gene are GTSNPN and SVGIG (reference sequence). CDR3 residues: CAWSVLSRSGANVLTF. The CDR3 DNA follows: TGTGCCTGGAGTGTACTCAGTCGCTCTGGGGCCAACGTCCTGACTTTC.